The 4 T cell receptor beta chains reported below all come from one sample, sequenced in a study of T cell changes during pregnancy in multiple sclerosis. Sequencing was performed with immunoSEQ multiplex PCR; in TCRdb, only in-frame clones are kept and a portion is missing. The table includes around 66,000 clones, under 95% detected once. The sample consisted of peripheral blood, taken in the first trimester of pregnancy. The receptors originated from a female donor in good health, enrolled as a control in a pregnancy study.

The V and J genes are TRBV4-2 and TRBJ2-1, with 15 bases aligning to TRBD2. The J segment lost 7 bases and the V segment lost 1 base, leaving 2 bases of the junction unmatched. The CDR3 contains 16 residues. Germline V gene lookup returns CDR1 LGHNA and CDR2 YNFKEQ. Here the CDR3 reads CASSQVGLAGGNEQFF. DNA for the CDR3: TGTGCCAGCAGCCAAGTAGGACTAGCGGGAGGGAATGAGCAGTTCTTC.

This rearrangement joins TRBV19 to TRBJ2-4, with 8 bases identical to TRBD1. Germline V gene lookup returns CDR1 LNHDA and CDR2 SQIVND (reference sequence). This CDR3 comprises 16 residues. With V trimmed by 7 bases and J by 0 bases, 8 bases remained unmatched. CDR3 amino acids: CASTGGAFLAKNIQYF. Written as DNA, the CDR3 is TGTGCCAGTACAGGGGGCGCCTTTCTAGCCAAAAACATTCAGTACTTC.

This clone was recorded a few times. This chain links TRBV11-2 with TRBJ2-2; TRBD2 aligns across 12 bases. The CDR3 is 15 residues long. Germline loops: CDR1 SGHAT, CDR2 FQNNGV. V shed 5 bases and J 5 bases; nucleotides not matched to a gene: 3. CDR3 residues: CASSPGTSGTGELFF. The DNA of the CDR3 is TGTGCCAGCAGCCCCGGGACTAGCGGGACCGGGGAGCTGTTTTTT.

The chain couples TRBV10-1 to TRBJ2-5; TRBD1 matches at 9 bases. The germline V gene encodes CDR1 WNHNN and CDR2 SYGVQD (reference sequence). The CDR3 length is 20 residues. J lost 3 bases, V lost 0 bases, and 17 bases had no gene match. The DNA for the CDR3 is TGCGCCAGCAGTGAGTCTATCCGGGACAGGGCCTTGAGTTGGAAAGAGACCCAGTACTTC. It specifies CASSESIRDRALSWKETQYF.